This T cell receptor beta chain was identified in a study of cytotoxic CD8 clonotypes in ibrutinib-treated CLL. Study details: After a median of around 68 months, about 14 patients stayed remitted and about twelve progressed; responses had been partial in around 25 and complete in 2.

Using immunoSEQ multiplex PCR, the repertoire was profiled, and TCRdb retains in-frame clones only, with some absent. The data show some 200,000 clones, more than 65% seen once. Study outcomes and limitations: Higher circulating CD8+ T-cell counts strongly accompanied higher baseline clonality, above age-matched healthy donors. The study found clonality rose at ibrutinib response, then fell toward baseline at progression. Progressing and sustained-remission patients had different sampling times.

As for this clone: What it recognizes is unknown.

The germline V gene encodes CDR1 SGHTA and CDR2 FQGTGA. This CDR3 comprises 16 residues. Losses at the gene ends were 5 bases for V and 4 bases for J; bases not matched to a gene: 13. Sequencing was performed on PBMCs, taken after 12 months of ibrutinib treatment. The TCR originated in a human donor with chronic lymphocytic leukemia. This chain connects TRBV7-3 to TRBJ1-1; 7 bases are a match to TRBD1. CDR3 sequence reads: CASSKGGGAGITEAFF. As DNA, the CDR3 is TGTGCCAGCAGCAAAGGAGGGGGCGCAGGTATCACTGAAGCTTTCTTT. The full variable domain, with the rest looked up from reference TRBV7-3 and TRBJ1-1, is GAGVSQTPSNKVTEKGKYVELRCDPISGHTALYWYRQSLGQGPEFLIYFQGTGAADDSGLPNDRFFAVRPEGSVSTLKIQRTERGDSAVYLCASSKGGGAGITEAFFGQGTRLTVV.